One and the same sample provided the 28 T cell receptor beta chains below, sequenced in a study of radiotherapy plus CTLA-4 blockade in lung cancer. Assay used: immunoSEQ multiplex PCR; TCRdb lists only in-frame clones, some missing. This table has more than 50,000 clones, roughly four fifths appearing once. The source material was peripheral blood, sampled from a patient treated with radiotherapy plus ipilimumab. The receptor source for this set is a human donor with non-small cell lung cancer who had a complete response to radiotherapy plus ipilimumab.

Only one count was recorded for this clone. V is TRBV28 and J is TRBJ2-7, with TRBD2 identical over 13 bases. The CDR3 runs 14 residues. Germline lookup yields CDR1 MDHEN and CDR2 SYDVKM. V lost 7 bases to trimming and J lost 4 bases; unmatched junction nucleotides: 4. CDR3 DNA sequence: TGTGCCAGCACCATACTAGCGGGAGGGTACGAGCAGTACTTC. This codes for CASTILAGGYEQYF.

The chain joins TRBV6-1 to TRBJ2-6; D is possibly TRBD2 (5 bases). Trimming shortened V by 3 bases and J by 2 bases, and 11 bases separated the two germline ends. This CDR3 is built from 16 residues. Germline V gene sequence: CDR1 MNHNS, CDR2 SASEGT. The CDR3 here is CASSDRPGTGANVLTF. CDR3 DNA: TGTGCCAGCAGTGATCGGCCGGGGACTGGGGCCAACGTCCTGACTTTC.

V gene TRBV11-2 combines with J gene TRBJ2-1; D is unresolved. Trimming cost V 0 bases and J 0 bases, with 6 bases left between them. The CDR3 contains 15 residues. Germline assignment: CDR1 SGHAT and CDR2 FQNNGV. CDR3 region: CASSLEVSSYNEQFF. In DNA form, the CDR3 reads TGTGCCAGCAGCTTAGAAGTTAGCTCCTACAATGAGCAGTTCTTC. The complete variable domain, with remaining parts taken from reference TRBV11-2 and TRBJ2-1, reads EAGVAQSPRYKIIEKRQSVAFWCNPISGHATLYWYQQILGQGPKLLIQFQNNGVVDDSQLPKDRFSAERLKGVDSTLKIQPAKLEDSAVYLCASSLEVSSYNEQFFGPGTRLTVL.

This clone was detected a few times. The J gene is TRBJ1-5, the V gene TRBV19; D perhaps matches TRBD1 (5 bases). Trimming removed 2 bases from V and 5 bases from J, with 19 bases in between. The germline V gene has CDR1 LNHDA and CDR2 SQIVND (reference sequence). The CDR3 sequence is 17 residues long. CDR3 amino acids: CASSIRQDTLFDQPQHF. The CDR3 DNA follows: TGTGCCAGTAGTATAAGGCAGGACACGCTCTTCGATCAGCCCCAGCATTTT.

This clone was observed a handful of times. CDR3 in DNA: TGTGCCAGCAGCACGGGACAGGGCTTCGGAAACACCATATATTTT. Translating gives CASSTGQGFGNTIYF. The rearrangement links TRBV5-4 to TRBJ1-3, with 9 positions matching TRBD1. After removal of 4 bases from V and 4 bases from J, the junction contained 6 bases not matched to a gene. The CDR3 covers 15 residues. Germline CDR1 and CDR2: SGHNT and YYREEE (reference sequence).

The CDR3 sequence is CASTPSSGIGGEQFF. The CDR3 bases are TGCGCCAGCACCCCCTCTAGCGGGATAGGGGGTGAGCAGTTCTTC. The gene calls are TRBV10-1 and TRBJ2-1, with TRBD2 matching 9 bases. From germline, CDR1 is WNHNN and CDR2 SYGVQD (reference sequence). CDR3 length equals 15 residues. Unmatched junction bases numbered 13, after V lost 7 bases and J lost 9 bases.

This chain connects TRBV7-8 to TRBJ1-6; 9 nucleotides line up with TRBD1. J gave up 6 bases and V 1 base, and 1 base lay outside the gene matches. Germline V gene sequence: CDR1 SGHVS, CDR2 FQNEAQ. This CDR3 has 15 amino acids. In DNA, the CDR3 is TGTGCCAGCAGCTTAGAGACAGGGGGTAATTCACCCCTCCACTTT. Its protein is CASSLETGGNSPLHF.

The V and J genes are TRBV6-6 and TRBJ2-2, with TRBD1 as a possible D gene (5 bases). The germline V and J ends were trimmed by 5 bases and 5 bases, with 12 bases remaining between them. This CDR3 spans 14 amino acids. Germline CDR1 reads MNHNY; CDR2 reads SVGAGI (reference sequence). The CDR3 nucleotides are TGTGCCAGCAGTAACCAGCAGGGAACCGGGGAGCTGTTTTTT. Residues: CASSNQQGTGELFF.

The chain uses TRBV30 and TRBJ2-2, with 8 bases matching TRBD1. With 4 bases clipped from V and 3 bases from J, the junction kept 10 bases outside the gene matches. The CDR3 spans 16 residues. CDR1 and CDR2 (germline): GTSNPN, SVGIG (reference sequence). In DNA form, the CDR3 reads TGTGCCTGGATCGAGATACAGGGGGTTTACACCGGGGAGCTGTTTTTT. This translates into CAWIEIQGVYTGELFF.

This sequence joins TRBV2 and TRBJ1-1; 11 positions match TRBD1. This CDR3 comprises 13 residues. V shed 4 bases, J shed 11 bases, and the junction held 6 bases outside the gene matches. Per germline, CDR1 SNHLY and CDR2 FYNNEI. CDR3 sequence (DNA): TGTGCCAGCAGTGCAGGACAGGGGGCAATGGCTTTCTTT. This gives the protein CASSAGQGAMAFF.

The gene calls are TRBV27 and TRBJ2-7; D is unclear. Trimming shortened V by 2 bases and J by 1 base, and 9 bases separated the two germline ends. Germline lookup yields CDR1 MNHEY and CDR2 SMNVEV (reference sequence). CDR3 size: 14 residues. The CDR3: CASSLGGSSYEQYF. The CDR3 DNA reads TGTGCCAGCAGTTTAGGTGGCAGTTCCTACGAGCAGTACTTC.

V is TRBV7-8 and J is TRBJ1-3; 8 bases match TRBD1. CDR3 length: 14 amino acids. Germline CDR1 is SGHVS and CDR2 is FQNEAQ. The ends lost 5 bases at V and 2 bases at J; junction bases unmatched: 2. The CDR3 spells CASSPGGTGNTIYF. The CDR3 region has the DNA TGTGCCAGCAGCCCAGGGGGCACTGGAAACACCATATATTTT.

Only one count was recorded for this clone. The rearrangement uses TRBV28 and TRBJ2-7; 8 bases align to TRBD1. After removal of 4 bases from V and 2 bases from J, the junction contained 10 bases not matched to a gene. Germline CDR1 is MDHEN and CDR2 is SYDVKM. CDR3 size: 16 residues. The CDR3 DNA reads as TGTGCCAGCAGTTCCTCAGGGGCGGGACAGGCCTACGAGCAGTACTTC. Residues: CASSSSGAGQAYEQYF.

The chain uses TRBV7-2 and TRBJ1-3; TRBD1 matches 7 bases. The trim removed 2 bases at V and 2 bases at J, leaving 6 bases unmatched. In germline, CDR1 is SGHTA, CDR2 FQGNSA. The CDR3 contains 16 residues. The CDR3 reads CASSLLPTGTGNTIYF. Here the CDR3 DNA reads TGTGCCAGCAGCTTACTCCCGACAGGGACTGGAAACACCATATATTTT.

The DNA for the CDR3 is TGTGCCAGCAGCCCAGAGGGGGCGAGGGAAAAACTGTTTTTT. This translates into CASSPEGAREKLFF. The chain recombines TRBV7-2 with TRBJ1-4; TRBD1 agrees at 7 bases. With V trimmed by 5 bases and J by 8 bases, 8 bases remained unmatched. The V gene's germline CDR1 is SGHTA and CDR2 FQGNSA. This CDR3 contains 14 residues. Variable domain in full (rest from reference TRBV7-2 and TRBJ1-4): GAGVSQSPSNKVTEKGKDVELRCDPISGHTALYWYRQSLGQGLEFLIYFQGNSAPDKSGLPSDRFSAERTGGSVSTLTIQRTQQEDSAVYLCASSPEGAREKLFFGSGTQLSVL.

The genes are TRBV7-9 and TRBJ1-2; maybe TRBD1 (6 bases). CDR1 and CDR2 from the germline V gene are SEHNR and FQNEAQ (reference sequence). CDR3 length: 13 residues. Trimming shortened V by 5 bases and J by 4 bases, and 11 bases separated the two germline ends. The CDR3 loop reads CASSPTGAYGYTF. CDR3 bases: TGTGCCAGCAGCCCGACAGGTGCCTATGGCTACACCTTC.

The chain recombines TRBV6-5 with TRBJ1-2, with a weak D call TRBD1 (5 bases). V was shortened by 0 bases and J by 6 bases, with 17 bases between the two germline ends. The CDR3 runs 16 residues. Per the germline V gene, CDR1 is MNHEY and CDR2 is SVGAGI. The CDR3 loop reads CASSYSRVAGGDGYTF. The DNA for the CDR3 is TGTGCCAGCAGTTACTCGCGGGTGGCGGGGGGGGATGGCTACACCTTC.

CDR3 nucleotides: TGTGCGTTGGGGGCAGGGGATGGGGTACGCCCCCAGCATTTT. Protein product: CALGAGDGVRPQHF. The chain joins TRBV28 to TRBJ1-5; weak D call: TRBD1 (6 bases). Germline CDR1 reads MDHEN; CDR2 reads SYDVKM. This CDR3 region has 14 residues. The full variable domain, completed using reference TRBV28 and TRBJ1-5, is DVKVTQSSRYLVKRTGEKVFLECVQDMDHENMFWYRQDPGLGLRLIYFSYDVKMKEKGDIPEGYSVSREKKERFSLILESASTNQTSMYLCALGAGDGVRPQHFGDGTRLSIL.

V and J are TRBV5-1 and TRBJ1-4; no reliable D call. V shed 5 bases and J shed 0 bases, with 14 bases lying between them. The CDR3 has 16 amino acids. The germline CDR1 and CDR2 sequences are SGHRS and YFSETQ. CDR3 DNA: TGCGCCAGCAGTCTCGGACTGGTCGCAACTAATGAAAAACTGTTTTTT. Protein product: CASSLGLVATNEKLFF.

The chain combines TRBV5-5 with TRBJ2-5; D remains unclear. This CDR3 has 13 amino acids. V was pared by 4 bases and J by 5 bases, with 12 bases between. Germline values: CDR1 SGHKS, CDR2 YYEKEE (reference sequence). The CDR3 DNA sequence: TGTGCCAGCAGCCCCTCAGGCCGCGAGACCCAGTACTTC. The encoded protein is CASSPSGRETQYF. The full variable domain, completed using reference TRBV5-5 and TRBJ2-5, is DAGVTQSPTHLIKTRGQQVTLRCSPISGHKSVSWYQQVLGQGPQFIFQYYEKEERGRGNFPDRFSARQFPNYSSELNVNALLLGDSALYLCASSPSGRETQYFGPGTRLLVL.

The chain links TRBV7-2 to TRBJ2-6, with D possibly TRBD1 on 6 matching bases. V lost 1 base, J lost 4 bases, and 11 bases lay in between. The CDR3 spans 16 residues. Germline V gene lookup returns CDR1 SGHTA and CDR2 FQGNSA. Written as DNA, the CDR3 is TGTGCCAGCAGCTTAGGGGGGCTGCTCGGGGCCAACGTCCTGACTTTC. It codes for CASSLGGLLGANVLTF.

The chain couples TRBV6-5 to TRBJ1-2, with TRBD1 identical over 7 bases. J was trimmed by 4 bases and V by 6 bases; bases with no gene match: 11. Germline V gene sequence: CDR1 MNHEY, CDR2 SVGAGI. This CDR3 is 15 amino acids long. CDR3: CASSLQGQPPYGYTF. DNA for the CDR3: TGTGCCAGCAGCCTCCAGGGACAGCCCCCCTATGGCTACACCTTC.

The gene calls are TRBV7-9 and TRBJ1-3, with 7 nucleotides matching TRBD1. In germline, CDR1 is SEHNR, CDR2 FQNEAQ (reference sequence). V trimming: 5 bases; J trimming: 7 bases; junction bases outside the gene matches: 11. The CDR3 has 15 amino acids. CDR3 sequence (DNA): TGTGCCAGCAGCCCCGACAGGGTCGACGTGAACACCATATATTTT. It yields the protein CASSPDRVDVNTIYF.

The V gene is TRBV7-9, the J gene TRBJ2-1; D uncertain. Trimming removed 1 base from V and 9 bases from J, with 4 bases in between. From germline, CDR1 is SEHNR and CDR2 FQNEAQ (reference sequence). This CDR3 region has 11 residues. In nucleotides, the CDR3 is TGTGCCAGCAGCTTAGTTCTTGAGCAGTTCTTC. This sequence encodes CASSLVLEQFF. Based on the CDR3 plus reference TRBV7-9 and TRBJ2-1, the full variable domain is DTGVSQNPRHKITKRGQNVTFRCDPISEHNRLYWYRQTLGQGPEFLTYFQNEAQLEKSRLLSDRFSAERPKGSFSTLEIQRTEQGDSAMYLCASSLVLEQFFGPGTRLTVL.

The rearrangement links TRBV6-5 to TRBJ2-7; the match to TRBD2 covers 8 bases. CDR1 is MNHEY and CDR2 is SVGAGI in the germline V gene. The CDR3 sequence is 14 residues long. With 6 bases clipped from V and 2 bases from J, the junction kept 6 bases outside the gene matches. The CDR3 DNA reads TGTGCCAGCAGGCAGAGCGGGGGTCCCTACGAGCAGTACTTC. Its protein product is CASRQSGGPYEQYF.

CDR3 sequence reads: CASSVGGHDGYTF. CDR3 sequence (DNA): TGTGCCAGCAGTGTTGGAGGGCACGATGGCTACACCTTC. The V and J genes are TRBV25-1 and TRBJ1-2; D is ambiguous. The CDR3 has 13 residues. Per germline, CDR1 MGHDK and CDR2 SYGVNS. Trimming pared 4 bases from V and 6 bases from J, leaving 12 bases between.

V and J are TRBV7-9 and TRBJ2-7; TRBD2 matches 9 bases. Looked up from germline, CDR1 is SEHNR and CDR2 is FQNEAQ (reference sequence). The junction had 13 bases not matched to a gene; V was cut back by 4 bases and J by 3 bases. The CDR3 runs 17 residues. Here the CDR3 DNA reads TGTGCCAGCAGCTATAGCCTTGAGCGGGAGGTTTTCTACGAGCAGTACTTC. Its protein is CASSYSLEREVFYEQYF.

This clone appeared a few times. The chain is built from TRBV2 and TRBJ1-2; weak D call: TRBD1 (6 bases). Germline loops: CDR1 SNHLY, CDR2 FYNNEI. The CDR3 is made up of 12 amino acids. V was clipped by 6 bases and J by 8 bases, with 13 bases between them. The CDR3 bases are TGTGCCAGCAGAGGGGGAGGGTTCGGCTACACCTTC. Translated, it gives CASRGGGFGYTF.